Listed here are 10 T cell receptor beta chains from one sample, sequenced in a study of PD-L1 blockade in urothelial cancer. Time point meaning: pretreatment peripheral blood. Only in-frame clones appear in the TCRdb table, and some are missing; sequencing was by immunoSEQ multiplex PCR. This sample has tens of thousands of clones, with 80% to 85% found just once. The sample in question was PBMCs, obtained around atezolizumab (anti-PD-L1) treatment. These TCRs come from a man aged 50 to 60 with urothelial cancer.

The rearrangement joins TRBV13 to TRBJ2-1; 10 bases fit TRBD1. V was pared by 1 base and J by 7 bases, with 7 bases of the junction left unmatched. Germline V CDR1 and CDR2: PRHDT, FYEKMQ (reference sequence). This CDR3 region has 16 residues. The CDR3: CASSLEGTGVGNEQFF. CDR3 nucleotide sequence: TGTGCCAGCAGCTTAGAAGGGACAGGGGTAGGGAATGAGCAGTTCTTC.

V usage is TRBV5-8 and J usage is TRBJ2-5; 9 bases are shared with TRBD1. CDR1 SGHTS and CDR2 YDEGEE come from the germline V gene. V was clipped by 4 bases and J by 3 bases; unmatched bases: 10. This CDR3 contains 16 residues. CDR3 nucleotides: TGTGCCAGCAGCCGAGGGACAGGGTCCTCCAAAGAGACCCAGTACTTC. Translating gives CASSRGTGSSKETQYF. Together with reference TRBV5-8 and TRBJ2-5, the CDR3 gives the full variable domain: EAGVTQSPTHLIKTRGQQATLRCSPISGHTSVYWYQQALGLGLQFLLWYDEGEERNRGNFPPRFSGRQFPNYSSELNVNALELEDSALYLCASSRGTGSSKETQYFGPGTRLLVL.

This chain connects TRBV28 to TRBJ1-2, with 8 bases identical to TRBD1. Germline values: CDR1 MDHEN, CDR2 SYDVKM. Trimming cost V 4 bases and J 8 bases; bases outside gene matches: 6. The CDR3 totals 13 residues. The DNA of the CDR3 is TGTGCCAGCAGTTCCTCGGACAGGGTGGGCTACACCTTC. Protein product: CASSSSDRVGYTF.

V usage is TRBV27 and J usage is TRBJ2-1; 12 bases agree with TRBD2. CDR3 length: 22 amino acids. The germline V gene encodes CDR1 MNHEY and CDR2 SMNVEV (reference sequence). J was trimmed by 0 bases and V by 4 bases; bases with no gene match: 19. This CDR3 reads CASSSRNRASGRAIDSYNEQFF. The CDR3 DNA reads TGTGCCAGCAGTTCCCGAAACCGGGCTAGCGGGAGGGCTATTGACTCCTACAATGAGCAGTTCTTC.

CDR3 amino acids: CASKGQRGNTEAFF. The CDR3 nucleotides read TGTGCCAGTAAGGGACAGAGGGGGAACACTGAAGCTTTCTTT. The V gene is TRBV19, the J gene TRBJ1-1; 7 nucleotides align to TRBD1. The CDR3 extends over 14 amino acids. The V and J ends lost 7 bases and 1 base, in that order; junction bases with no gene match: 6. CDR1 is LNHDA, CDR2 SQIVND, per germline (reference sequence).

CDR3 nucleotide sequence: TGTGCCAGCAGTCCTAGCTCCTACAATGAGCAGTTCTTC. Translated, it gives CASSPSSYNEQFF. This sequence joins TRBV6-5 and TRBJ2-1; D ambiguous. From germline, CDR1 is MNHEY and CDR2 SVGAGI. CDR3 length: 13 residues. Between the trimmed V and J ends, which lost 5 bases and 0 bases, there was a span of 5 bases.

This clone was seen just once. V gene TRBV6-1 combines with J gene TRBJ2-1; 7 bases are shared with TRBD1. Trimming took 4 bases from V and 9 from J; bases not matched to a gene: 6. Germline V gene data show CDR1 as MNHNS and CDR2 as SASEGT. CDR3 size: 13 residues. Written as DNA, the CDR3 is TGTGCCAGCAGTGGGCAGGGGGTGGGTGAGCAGTTCTTC. Translated: CASSGQGVGEQFF.

The chain is built from TRBV7-2 and TRBJ2-4; the match to TRBD1 covers 8 bases. CDR3 length: 14 amino acids. Germline-derived CDR1 and CDR2 are SGHTA and FQGNSA. Trimming removed 5 bases from V and 6 bases from J; junction bases left unmatched: 6. The CDR3 bases are TGTGCCAGCAGCCGACAAGGACAGGGAAACATTCAGTACTTC. Residues: CASSRQGQGNIQYF.

This rearrangement joins TRBV14 to TRBJ1-2; D possibly corresponds to TRBD1 (5 bases). Germline-derived CDR1 and CDR2 are SGHDN and FVKESK. The CDR3 has 15 amino acids. Trimming removed 1 base at V and 4 bases at J, with 13 bases between. The chain's CDR3 is CASSQVQGSLYGYTF. The DNA for the CDR3 is TGTGCCAGCAGCCAAGTTCAGGGCTCCCTCTATGGCTACACCTTC.

The chain couples TRBV19 to TRBJ2-7, with 7 bases lining up with TRBD1. The V segment lost 3 bases and the J segment 4 bases; nucleotides outside the gene matches: 6. CDR1 is LNHDA and CDR2 is SQIVND in the germline V gene (reference sequence). There are 14 residues in the CDR3. The CDR3 nucleotides are TGTGCCAGTAGTATCTCCCAGGGGGTTTACGAGCAGTACTTC. Amino acids: CASSISQGVYEQYF.